This T cell receptor beta chain originates from a study of OX40 agonist ivuxolimab in advanced cancers. As for the study in general: Cancers in dose escalation were hepatocellular, melanoma, renal cell and head and neck.

V shed 6 bases and J shed 4 bases, with 10 bases lying between them. The CDR3 runs to 13 residues. CDR1 MGHDK and CDR2 SYGVNS come from the germline V gene. Clones were read by immunoSEQ multiplex PCR, and TCRdb kept only the in-frame ones, dropping some. The profile shows around 72,000 clones, 65% to 85% of them singletons. Sequences were derived from CD4+ or CD8+ T cells sorted from blood, sampled in a trial of the OX40 agonist ivuxolimab. The receptor was derived from an adult with an advanced solid tumor such as melanoma, head and neck, liver or kidney cancer. The chain has TRBV25-1 and TRBJ2-1, with D possibly TRBD1 on 5 matching bases. DNA for the CDR3: TGTGCCAGCAGGGGGCCTAGGTACAATGAGCAGTTCTTC. It is translated as CASRGPRYNEQFF.